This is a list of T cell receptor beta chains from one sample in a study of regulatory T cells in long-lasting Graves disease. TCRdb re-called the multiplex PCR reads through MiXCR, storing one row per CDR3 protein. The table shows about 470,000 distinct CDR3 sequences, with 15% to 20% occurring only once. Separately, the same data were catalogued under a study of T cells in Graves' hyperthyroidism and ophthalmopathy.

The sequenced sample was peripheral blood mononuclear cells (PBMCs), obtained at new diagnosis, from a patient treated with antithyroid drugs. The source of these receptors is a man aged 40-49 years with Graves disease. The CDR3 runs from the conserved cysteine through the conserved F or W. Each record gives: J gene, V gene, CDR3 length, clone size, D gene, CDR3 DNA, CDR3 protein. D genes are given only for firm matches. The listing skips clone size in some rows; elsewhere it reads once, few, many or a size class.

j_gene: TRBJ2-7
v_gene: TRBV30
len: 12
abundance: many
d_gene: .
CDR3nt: TGTGCCTGGAGAGGGCAGGGGAACGAGCAGTACTTC
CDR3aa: CAWRGQGNEQYF

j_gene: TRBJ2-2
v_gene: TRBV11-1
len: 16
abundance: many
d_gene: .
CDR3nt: TGTGCCAGCAGCTTATATTCAGCCGCAGGCACCGGGGAGCTGTTTTTT
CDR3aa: CASSLYSAAGTGELFF

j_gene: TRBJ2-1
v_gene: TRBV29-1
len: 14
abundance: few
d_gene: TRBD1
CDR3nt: TGCAGCGTTCTGGGGGACAGGGTCGGGAATGAGCAGTTCTTC
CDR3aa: CSVLGDRVGNEQFF

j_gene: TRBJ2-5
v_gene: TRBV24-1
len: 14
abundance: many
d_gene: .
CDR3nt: TGTGCCACCAGTGACTCAGGGTTGTGGGAGACCCAGTACTTC
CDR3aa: CATSDSGLWETQYF

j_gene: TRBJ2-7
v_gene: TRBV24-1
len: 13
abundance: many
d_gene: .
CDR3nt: TGTGCCACCGGGCCTAGCGACACCTACGAGCAGTACTTC
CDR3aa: CATGPSDTYEQYF

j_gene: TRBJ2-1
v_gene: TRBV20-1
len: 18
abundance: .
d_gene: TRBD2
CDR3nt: TGCAGTGCAAGGTCCTCCGGGACTAGCGCGGGAGTTTACAATGAGCAGTTCTTC
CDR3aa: CSARSSGTSAGVYNEQFF

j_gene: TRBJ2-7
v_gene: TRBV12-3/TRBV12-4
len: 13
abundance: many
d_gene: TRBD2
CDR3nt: TGTGCCAGCAGATCTAGCGGGAGGAACGAGCAGTACTTC
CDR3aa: CASRSSGRNEQYF

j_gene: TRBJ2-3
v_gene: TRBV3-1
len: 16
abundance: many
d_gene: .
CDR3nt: TGTGCCAGCAGCCCCCCGACAGGCCACCGCCGAGATACGCAGTATTTT
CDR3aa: CASSPPTGHRRDTQYF

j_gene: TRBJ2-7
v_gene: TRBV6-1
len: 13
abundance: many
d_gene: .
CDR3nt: TGTGCCAGCGGCCGGAACAGGGAGGACGAGCAGTACTTC
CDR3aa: CASGRNREDEQYF

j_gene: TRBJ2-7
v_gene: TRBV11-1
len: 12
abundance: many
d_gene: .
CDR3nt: TGTGCCAGTACGGACAAGTCCTACGAGCAGTACTTC
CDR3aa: CASTDKSYEQYF

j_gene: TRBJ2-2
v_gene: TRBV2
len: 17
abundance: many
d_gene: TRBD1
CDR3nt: TGTGCCAGCAGAATATTTCCGGGACAGTCGAACACCGGGGAGCTGTTTTTT
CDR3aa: CASRIFPGQSNTGELFF

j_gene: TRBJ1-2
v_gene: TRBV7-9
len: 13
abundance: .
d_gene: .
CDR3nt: TGTGCCAGCAGTCCTGGGACCCCTGATGGCTACACCTTC
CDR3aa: CASSPGTPDGYTF

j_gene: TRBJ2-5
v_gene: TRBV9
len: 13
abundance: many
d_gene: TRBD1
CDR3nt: TGTGCCAGCAGCCTAGACAGGGTAGAGACCCAGTACTTC
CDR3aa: CASSLDRVETQYF

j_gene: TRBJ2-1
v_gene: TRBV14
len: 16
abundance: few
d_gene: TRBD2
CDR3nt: TGTGCCAGCAGCCAGACTAACCCGGGAGGGAAGCTTGAGCAGTTCTTC
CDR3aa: CASSQTNPGGKLEQFF

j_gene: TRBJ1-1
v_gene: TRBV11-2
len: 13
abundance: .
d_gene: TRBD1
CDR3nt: TGTGCCAGCAGCTTATCAGGGGGCGTATACGCTTTCTTT
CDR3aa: CASSLSGGVYAFF

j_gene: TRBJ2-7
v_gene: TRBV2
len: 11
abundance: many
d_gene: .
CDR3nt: TGTGCCAGCAGTGGTCGATACGAGCAGTACTTC
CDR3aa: CASSGRYEQYF

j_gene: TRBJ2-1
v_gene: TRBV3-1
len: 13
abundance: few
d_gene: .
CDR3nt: TGTGCCAGCGGTAGAGACGTCTTCAATGAGCAGTTCTTC
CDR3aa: CASGRDVFNEQFF

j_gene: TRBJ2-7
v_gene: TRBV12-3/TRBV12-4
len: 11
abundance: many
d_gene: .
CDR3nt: TGTGCCAGCAGTGTCAACTACGAGCAGTACTTC
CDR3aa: CASSVNYEQYF

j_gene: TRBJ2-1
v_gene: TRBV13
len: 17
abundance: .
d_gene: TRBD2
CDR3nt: TGTGCCAGCAGCCCGCGGACTAGCGGAGGACCCTACAATGAGCAGTTCTTC
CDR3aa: CASSPRTSGGPYNEQFF

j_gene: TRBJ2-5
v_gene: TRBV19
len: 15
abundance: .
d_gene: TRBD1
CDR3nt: TGTGCCAGTAGTACGGACAGGGGGCTTAGGGAGACCCAGTACTTC
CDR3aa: CASSTDRGLRETQYF

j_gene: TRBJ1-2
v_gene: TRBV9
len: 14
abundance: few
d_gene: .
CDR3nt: TGTGCCAGTGATAAGGGGGGGGACCTCTATGGCTACACCTTC
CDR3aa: CASDKGGDLYGYTF

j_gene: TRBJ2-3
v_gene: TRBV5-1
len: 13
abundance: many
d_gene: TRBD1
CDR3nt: TGCGCCAGCAGCAGGGACAGGAGGGATACGCAGTATTTT
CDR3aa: CASSRDRRDTQYF

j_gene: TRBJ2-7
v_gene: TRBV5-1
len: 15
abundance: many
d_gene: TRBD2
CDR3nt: TGCGCCAGCAGCGCTGGGACTAGCGCCTCCTACGAGCAGTACTTC
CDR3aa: CASSAGTSASYEQYF

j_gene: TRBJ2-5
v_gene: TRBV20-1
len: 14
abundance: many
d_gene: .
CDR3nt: TGCAGTGCTAGAGATGCAGGACTCCAAGAGACCCAGTACTTC
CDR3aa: CSARDAGLQETQYF

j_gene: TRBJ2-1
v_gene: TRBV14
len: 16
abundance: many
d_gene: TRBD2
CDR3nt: TGTGCCAGCAGCCGAATAGCGGGAGGGCAGTACAATGAGCAGTTCTTC
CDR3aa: CASSRIAGGQYNEQFF

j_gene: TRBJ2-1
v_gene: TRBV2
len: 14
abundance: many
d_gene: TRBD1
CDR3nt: TGTGCCAGCACACGGGACAGGGGGAGCAATGAGCAGTTCTTC
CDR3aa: CASTRDRGSNEQFF

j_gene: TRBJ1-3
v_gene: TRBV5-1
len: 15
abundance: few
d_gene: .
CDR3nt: TGCGCCAGCAGCTTCAACAGACGAGGTCTTGGCACCATATATTTT
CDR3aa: CASSFNRRGLGTIYF

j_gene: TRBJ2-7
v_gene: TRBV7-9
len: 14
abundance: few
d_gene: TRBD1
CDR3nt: TGTGCCAGCAGCTCATGGACAGGGGCCGAGGAGCAGTACTTC
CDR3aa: CASSSWTGAEEQYF

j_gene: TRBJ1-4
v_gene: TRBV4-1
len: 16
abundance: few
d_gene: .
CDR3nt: TGCGCCAGCAGCCAATTGCCACAGGGTTTATGGGAAAAACTGTTTTTT
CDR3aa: CASSQLPQGLWEKLFF

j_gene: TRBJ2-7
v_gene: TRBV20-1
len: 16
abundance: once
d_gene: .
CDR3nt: TGCAGTGCTCTTAGCCAAACGAGTGAAGGATATATGACGCAGTACTTC
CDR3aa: CSALSQTSEGYMTQYF

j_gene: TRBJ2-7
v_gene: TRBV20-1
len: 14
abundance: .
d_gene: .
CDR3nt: TGCAGTGCTAAGGATGTAGCGGAAGTCTACGAGCAGTACTTC
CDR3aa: CSAKDVAEVYEQYF

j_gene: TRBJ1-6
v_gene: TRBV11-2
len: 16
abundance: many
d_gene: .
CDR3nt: TGTGCCAGCAGCTTAGTTCCGGCGAAATATAATTCACCCCTCCACTTT
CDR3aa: CASSLVPAKYNSPLHF

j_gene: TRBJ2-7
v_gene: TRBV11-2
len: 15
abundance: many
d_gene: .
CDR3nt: TGTGCCAGCAGCTTCGGGGGTCTCCGCTCCTACGAGCAGTACTTC
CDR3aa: CASSFGGLRSYEQYF

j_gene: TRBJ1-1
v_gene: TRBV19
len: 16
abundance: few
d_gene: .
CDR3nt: TGTGCCAGTAGCGGAACAGGTGGAATAAACCCCACTGAAGCTTTCTTT
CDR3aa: CASSGTGGINPTEAFF

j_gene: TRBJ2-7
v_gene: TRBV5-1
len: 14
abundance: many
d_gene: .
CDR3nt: TGCGCCAGTTCGACAGGATATTCTAACTCCGAGCAGTACTTC
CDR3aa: CASSTGYSNSEQYF

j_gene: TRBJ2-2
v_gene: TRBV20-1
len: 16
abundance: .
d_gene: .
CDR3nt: TGCAGTGCCAACCCCGAGAGGCGCGGGGAAACCGGGGAGCTGTTTTTT
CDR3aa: CSANPERRGETGELFF

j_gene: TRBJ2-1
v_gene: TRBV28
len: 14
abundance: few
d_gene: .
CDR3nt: TGTGCCAGCAGTTTCGGGCCTCGGCACAATGAGCAGTTCTTC
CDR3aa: CASSFGPRHNEQFF

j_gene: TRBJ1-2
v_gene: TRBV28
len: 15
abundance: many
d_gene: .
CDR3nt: TGTGCCAGCAGTTTACTGGGCAGGGATAACTATGGCTACACCTTC
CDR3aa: CASSLLGRDNYGYTF